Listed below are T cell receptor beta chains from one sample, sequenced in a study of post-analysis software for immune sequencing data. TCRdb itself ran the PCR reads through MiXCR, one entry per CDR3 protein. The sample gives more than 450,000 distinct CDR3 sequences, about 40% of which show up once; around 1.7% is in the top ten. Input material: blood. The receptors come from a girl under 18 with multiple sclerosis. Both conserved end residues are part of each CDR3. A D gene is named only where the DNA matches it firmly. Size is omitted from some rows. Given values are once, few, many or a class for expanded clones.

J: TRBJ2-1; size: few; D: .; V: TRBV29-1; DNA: TGCAGCGTTGTGGGTAGTACAGACAATGAGCAGTTCTTC; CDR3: CSVVGSTDNEQFF
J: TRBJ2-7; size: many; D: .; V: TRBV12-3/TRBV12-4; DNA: TGTGCCAGCAGTTCCCCCGGGACCCATACCTACGAGCAGTACTTC; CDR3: CASSSPGTHTYEQYF
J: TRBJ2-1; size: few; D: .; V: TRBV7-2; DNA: TGTGCCAGCAGCCCCAGCGGTTTAAGCTCCTACAATGAGCAGTTCTTC; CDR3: CASSPSGLSSYNEQFF
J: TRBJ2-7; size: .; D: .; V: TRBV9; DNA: TGTGCCAGCAGCGTAGACGAAGGGCGCGAGCAGTACTTC; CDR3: CASSVDEGREQYF
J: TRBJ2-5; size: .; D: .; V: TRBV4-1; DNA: TGCGCCAGCAGCCAAACCTCAGGGGACCAAGAGACCCAGTACTTC; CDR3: CASSQTSGDQETQYF
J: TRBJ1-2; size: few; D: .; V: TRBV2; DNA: TGTGCCAGCAGTGAAGGGCAGGGTCTTATCACCTTC; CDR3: CASSEGQGLITF
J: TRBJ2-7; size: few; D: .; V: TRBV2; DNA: TGTGCCAGCAGTCCCGGACAGGGCGGGAGCTACGAGCAGTACTTC; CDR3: CASSPGQGGSYEQYF
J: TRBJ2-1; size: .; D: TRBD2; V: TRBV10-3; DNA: TGTGCCATCAGTGAGGCCTTAGCGGGGGCTGACAATGAGCAGTTCTTC; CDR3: CAISEALAGADNEQFF
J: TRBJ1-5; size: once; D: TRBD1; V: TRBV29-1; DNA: TGCAGCGGAGAGGACAGGGGCGGCAATCAGCCCCAGCATTTT; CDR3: CSGEDRGGNQPQHF
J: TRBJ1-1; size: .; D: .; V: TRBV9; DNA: TGTGCCAGCAGTGGTACCGCGGGACTCGGGGCCACTGAAGCTTTCTTT; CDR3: CASSGTAGLGATEAFF
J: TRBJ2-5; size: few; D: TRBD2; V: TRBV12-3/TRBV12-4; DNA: TGTGCCAGCAGTTATAGCGGGAAGGAGACCCAGTACTTC; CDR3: CASSYSGKETQYF
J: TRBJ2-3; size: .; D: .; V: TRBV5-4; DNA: TGTGCCAGCAGCTCTGGGACTACAGATACGCAGTATTTT; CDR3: CASSSGTTDTQYF
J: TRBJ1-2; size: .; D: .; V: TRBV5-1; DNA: TGCGCCAGCGGGGGACACCATGACATGGGGGGCTACACCTTC; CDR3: CASGGHHDMGGYTF
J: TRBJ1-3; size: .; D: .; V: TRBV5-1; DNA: TGCGCCAGCAGCTTGGTAGCGGGAGCTGGAAACACCATATATTTT; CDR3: CASSLVAGAGNTIYF
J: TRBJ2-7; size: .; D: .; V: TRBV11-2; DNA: TGTGCCAGCAGCTTAGGGCTCAGGGGCTCCTACGAGCAGTACTTC; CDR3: CASSLGLRGSYEQYF
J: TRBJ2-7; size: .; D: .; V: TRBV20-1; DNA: TGCAGTGCGAGGGACCGCCACTACGAGCAGTACTTC; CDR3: CSARDRHYEQYF
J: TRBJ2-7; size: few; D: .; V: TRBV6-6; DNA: TGTGCCAGCAGTGGTGGGCTAGTTGTTTACGAGCAGTACTTC; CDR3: CASSGGLVVYEQYF
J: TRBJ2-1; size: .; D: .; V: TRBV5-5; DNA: TGTGCCAGCAGCCCGGCAGGGAGCTCCTACAATGAGCAGTTCTTC; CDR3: CASSPAGSSYNEQFF
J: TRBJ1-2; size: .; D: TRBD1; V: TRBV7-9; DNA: TGTGCCAGCAGCTTGGGACAGGGGGCTCTTGGCTATGGCTACACCTTC; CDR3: CASSLGQGALGYGYTF
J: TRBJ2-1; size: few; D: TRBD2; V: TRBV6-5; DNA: TGTGCCAGCAACCGCGCGGGAGTGCGCAATGAGCAGTTCTTC; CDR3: CASNRAGVRNEQFF
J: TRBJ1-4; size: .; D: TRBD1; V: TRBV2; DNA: TGTGCCAGCAGTGAATTACAGGGGGGTGAAAAACTGTTTTTT; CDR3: CASSELQGGEKLFF
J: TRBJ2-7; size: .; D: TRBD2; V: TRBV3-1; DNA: TGTGCCAGCAGCCAGGCTACTAGCGGGGGGGCTGGCGAGCAGTACTTC; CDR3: CASSQATSGGAGEQYF
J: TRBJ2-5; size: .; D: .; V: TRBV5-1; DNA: TGCGCCAGCAGCCCACCGGGCAATCGAGAGACCCAGTACTTC; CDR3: CASSPPGNRETQYF
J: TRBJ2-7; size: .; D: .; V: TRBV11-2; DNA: TGTGCCAGCAGCGTGGGATCCGCCACCTACGAGCAGTACTTC; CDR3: CASSVGSATYEQYF
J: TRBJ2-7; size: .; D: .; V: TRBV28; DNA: TGTGCCAGCAGTTTAGTGTCCCGATCCCGAACCTACGAGCAGTACTTC; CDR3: CASSLVSRSRTYEQYF
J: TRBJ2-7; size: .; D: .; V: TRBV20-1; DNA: TGCAGTGCTAGGGATCCTAGCTACGAGCAGTACTTC; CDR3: CSARDPSYEQYF
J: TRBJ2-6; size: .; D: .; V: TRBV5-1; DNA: TGCGCCAGCAGCTTGGGGCAGGTGATGGGAGGGGCCAACGTCCTGACTTTC; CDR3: CASSLGQVMGGANVLTF
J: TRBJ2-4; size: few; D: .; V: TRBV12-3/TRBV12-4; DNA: TGTGCCAGCACCTTGGGACTAGCCAAAAACATTCAGTACTTC; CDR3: CASTLGLAKNIQYF
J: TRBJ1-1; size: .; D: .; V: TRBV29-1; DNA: TGCAGCGCCGACAGCGTGGGGACTGAAGCTTTCTTT; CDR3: CSADSVGTEAFF
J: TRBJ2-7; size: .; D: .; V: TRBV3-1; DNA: TGTGCCAGCAGCCAGGGCTGGTACGAGCAGTACTTC; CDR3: CASSQGWYEQYF
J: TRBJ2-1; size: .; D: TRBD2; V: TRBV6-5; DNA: TGTGCCAGCAGTCCCCAGGGAGGGATCTCCTACAATGAGCAGTTCTTC; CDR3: CASSPQGGISYNEQFF
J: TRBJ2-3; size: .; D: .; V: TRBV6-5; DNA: TGTGCCAGCAGTCCTCCGGACGGTTCTGATACGCAGTATTTT; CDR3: CASSPPDGSDTQYF
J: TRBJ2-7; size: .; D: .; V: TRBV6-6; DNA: TGTGCCAGCAGTCCCCTCTTATACGAGCAGTACTTC; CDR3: CASSPLLYEQYF
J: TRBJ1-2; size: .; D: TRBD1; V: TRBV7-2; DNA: TGTGCCAGCAGCTCGGGACAGGGGGCGAATTATGGCTACACCTTC; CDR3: CASSSGQGANYGYTF
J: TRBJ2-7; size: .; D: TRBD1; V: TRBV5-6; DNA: TGTGCCAGCAGCTCCTCGGGACAGTTTCCCTACGAGCAGTACTTC; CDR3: CASSSSGQFPYEQYF
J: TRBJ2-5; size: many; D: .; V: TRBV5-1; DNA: TGTGCCAGCAGCTTAGGCCCAGGGCAAGAGACCCAGTACTTC; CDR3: CASSLGPGQETQYF
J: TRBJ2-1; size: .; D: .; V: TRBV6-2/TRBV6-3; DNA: TGTGCCAGCAGTTACCGGGGCTTAGCGGTTAGGGCGGGGGAGCAGTTCTTC; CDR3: CASSYRGLAVRAGEQFF
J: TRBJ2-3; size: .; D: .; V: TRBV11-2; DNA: TGTGCCAGCAGCTTTTCCGCGCTCACAGATACGCAGTATTTT; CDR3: CASSFSALTDTQYF
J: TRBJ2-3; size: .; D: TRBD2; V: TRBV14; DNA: TGTGCCAGTGGGACCGGGACTAGCAGAACAGATACGCAGTATTTT; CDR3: CASGTGTSRTDTQYF
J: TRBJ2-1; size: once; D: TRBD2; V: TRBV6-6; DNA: TGCGCCAGCAGTTACGCGGGAGAGGGGTACAATGAGCAGTTCTTC; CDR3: CASSYAGEGYNEQFF
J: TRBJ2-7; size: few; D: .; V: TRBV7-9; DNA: TGTGCCAGCGCAAGCACTTTCCGGGACTACGAGCAGTACTTC; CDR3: CASASTFRDYEQYF